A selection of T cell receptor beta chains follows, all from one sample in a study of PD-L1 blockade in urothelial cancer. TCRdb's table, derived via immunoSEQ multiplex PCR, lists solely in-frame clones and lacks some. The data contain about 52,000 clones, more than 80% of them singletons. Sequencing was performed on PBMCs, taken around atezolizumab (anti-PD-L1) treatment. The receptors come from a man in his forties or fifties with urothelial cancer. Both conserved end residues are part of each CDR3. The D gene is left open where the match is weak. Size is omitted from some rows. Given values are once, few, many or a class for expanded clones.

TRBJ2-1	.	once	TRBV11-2	CASSPMGRLSGDEQFF	TGTGCCAGCAGTCCCATGGGAAGACTAAGCGGTGATGAGCAGTTCTTC
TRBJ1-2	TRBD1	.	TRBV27	CASSLGQGAGGYTF	TGTGCCAGCAGTTTGGGACAGGGGGCGGGTGGCTACACCTTC
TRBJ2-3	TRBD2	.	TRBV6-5	CASATTSGTSPTQYF	TGTGCCAGCGCTACGACTAGCGGGACTTCACCTACGCAGTATTTT
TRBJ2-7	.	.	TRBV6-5	CASSYTFDTYEQYF	TGTGCCAGCAGTTACACCTTCGACACCTACGAGCAGTACTTC
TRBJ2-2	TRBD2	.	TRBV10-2	CASSSPGLASSGELFF	TGCGCCAGCAGCTCACCGGGACTAGCGTCCTCCGGGGAGCTGTTTTTT
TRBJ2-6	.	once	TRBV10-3	CAISEGRQFLNSGANVLTF	TGTGCCATCAGTGAGGGGCGACAGTTTTTAAACTCTGGGGCCAACGTCCTGACTTTC
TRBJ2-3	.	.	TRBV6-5	CASRMDGQGTDTQYF	TGTGCCAGCAGAATGGATGGGCAGGGCACAGATACGCAGTATTTT
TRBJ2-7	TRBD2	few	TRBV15	CATSRPRGGPDSYEQYF	TGTGCCACCAGCAGACCGCGCGGGGGACCCGACTCCTACGAGCAGTACTTC
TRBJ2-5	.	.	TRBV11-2	CASSLDRGLQTQYF	TGTGCCAGCAGCTTAGACAGGGGTCTGCAGACCCAGTACTTC
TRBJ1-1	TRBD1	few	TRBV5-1	CASSTGVGTEAFF	TGCGCCAGCAGCACAGGGGTGGGCACTGAAGCTTTCTTT
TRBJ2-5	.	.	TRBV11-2	CASSSNPGKGTQYF	TGTGCCAGCAGCTCCAATCCGGGAAAGGGGACCCAGTACTTC
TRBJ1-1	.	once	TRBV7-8	CASSLLSMGSTEAFF	TGTGCCAGCAGCTTATTAAGCATGGGGAGCACTGAAGCTTTCTTT
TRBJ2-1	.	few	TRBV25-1	CASSVNYNEQFF	TGTGCCAGCAGTGTCAACTACAATGAGCAGTTCTTC
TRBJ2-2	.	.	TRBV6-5	CASSQGAANTGELFF	TGTGCCAGCAGTCAAGGGGCCGCGAACACCGGGGAGCTGTTTTTT
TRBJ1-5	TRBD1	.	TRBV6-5	CASSVDRGHNQPQHF	TGTGCCAGCAGTGTGGACAGGGGGCACAATCAGCCCCAGCATTTT
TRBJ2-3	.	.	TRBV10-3	CAISAPSVGTDTQYF	TGTGCCATCAGTGCCCCTAGCGTTGGCACAGATACGCAGTATTTT
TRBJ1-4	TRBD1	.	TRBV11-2	CASSRGQREKLFF	TGTGCCAGCAGCCGGGGACAGCGTGAAAAACTGTTTTTT
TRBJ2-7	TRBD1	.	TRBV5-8	CASSPKVGQASYEQYF	TGTGCCAGCAGCCCAAAGGTGGGACAGGCCTCCTACGAGCAGTACTTC
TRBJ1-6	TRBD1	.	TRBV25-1	CASPPSDRSDSPLHF	TGTGCCAGCCCCCCGTCGGACAGGTCGGATTCACCCCTCCACTTT
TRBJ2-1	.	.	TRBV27	CASRTGYNEQFF	TGTGCCAGCAGAACAGGGTACAATGAGCAGTTCTTC
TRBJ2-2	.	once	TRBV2	CASRTDITDRELFF	TGTGCCAGCAGAACGGACATAACCGACCGGGAGCTGTTTTTT
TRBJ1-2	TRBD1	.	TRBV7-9	CASSLGTGGARANYGYTF	TGTGCCAGCAGCCTGGGGACAGGGGGCGCGAGAGCAAACTATGGCTACACCTTC
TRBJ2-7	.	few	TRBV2	CASMRSESLRKYF	TGTGCCAGCATGAGATCGGAATCCCTGAGGAAGTACTTC
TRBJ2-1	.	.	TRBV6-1	CASRQDRNEQFF	TGTGCCAGCAGGCAGGATCGCAATGAGCAGTTCTTC
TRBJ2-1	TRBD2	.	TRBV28	CASSLVASGSRFDNEQFF	TGTGCCAGCAGTTTAGTGGCTAGCGGGAGTAGATTCGACAATGAGCAGTTCTTC
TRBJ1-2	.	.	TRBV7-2	CASSLGMSNYGYTF	TGTGCCAGCAGCTTAGGAATGAGTAACTATGGCTACACCTTC
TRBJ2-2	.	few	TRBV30	CAWSVSLTGELFF	TGTGCCTGGAGTGTATCTCTAACCGGGGAGCTGTTTTTT
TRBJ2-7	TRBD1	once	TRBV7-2	CASSLEVAGGREQYF	TGTGCCAGCAGCTTAGAAGTAGCAGGGGGCCGCGAGCAGTACTTC
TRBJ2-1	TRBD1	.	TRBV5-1	CASSLGGTAYNEQFF	TGCGCCAGCAGCTTGGGAGGGACAGCCTACAATGAGCAGTTCTTC
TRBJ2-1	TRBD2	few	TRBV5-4	CASSLGLAGHNEQFF	TGTGCCAGCAGCTTGGGTCTAGCGGGGCACAATGAGCAGTTCTTC
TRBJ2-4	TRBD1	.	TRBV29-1	CSVEDRDRVLDIQYF	TGCAGCGTTGAAGATCGGGACAGGGTTTTGGACATTCAGTACTTC
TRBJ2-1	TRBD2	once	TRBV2	CASSPSGLAGRRSYNEQFF	TGTGCCAGCTCCCCCTCAGGGCTAGCGGGGCGCCGGTCCTACAATGAGCAGTTCTTC
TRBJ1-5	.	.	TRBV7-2	CASSLDVGVAQPQHF	TGTGCCAGCAGCTTAGATGTCGGGGTAGCTCAGCCCCAGCATTTT
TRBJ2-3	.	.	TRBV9	CASSEYTRSDTQYF	TGTGCCAGCAGCGAATACACTAGATCAGATACGCAGTATTTT
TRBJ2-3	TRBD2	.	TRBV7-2	CASSLDLAGTTDTQYF	TGTGCCAGCAGCTTAGACCTAGCGGGGACCACAGATACGCAGTATTTT
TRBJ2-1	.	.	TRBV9	CASSPRRRDDYEQFF	TGTGCCAGCAGCCCCCGGCGGCGGGATGACTATGAGCAGTTCTTC
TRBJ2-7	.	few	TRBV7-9	CASSFPGGQSSYEQYF	TGTGCCAGCAGCTTCCCCGGCGGACAAAGCTCCTACGAGCAGTACTTC